This TCR beta chain was retrieved from a study of T-cell reconstitution after alpha-beta-depleted transplantation in children. In this sample, this clonotype turned up a few times. This CDR3 comprises 16 residues. V dropped 1 base and J dropped 5; count of bases not matched to a gene: 6. Germline CDR1 and CDR2: DFQATT and SNEGSKA (reference sequence). Preparing the TCRbeta library involved the use of unique molecular identifiers. TCRdb reprocessed the PCR reads with MiXCR, giving one entry per CDR3 protein. The table shows over 200,000 distinct CDR3 sequences, with roughly a tenth occurring only once.

The V gene is TRBV20-1, the J gene TRBJ2-1; 12 bases line up with TRBD2. The clonotype comes from a human donor who donated a stem cell graft to a child with acute lymphoblastic leukemia. The sequencing used PBMCs from the stem cell graft donor, collected from the stem cell graft. The CDR3 DNA follows: TGCAGTGCTAGAGTAAACCGACTAGCGGGGGACAATGAGCAGTTCTTC. Translating it yields CSARVNRLAGDNEQFF.